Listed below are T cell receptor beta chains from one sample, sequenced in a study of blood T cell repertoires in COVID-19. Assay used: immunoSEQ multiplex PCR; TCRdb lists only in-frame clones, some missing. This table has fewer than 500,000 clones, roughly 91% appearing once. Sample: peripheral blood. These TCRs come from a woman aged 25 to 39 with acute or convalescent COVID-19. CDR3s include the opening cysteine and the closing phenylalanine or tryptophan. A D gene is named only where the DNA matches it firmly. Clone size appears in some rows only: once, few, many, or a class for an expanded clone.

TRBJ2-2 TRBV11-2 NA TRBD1 CASSLEFRGRITGELFF TGTGCCAGCAGCTTAGAGTTCAGGGGGCGCATCACCGGGGAGCTGTTTTTT
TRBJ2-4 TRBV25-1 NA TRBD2 CASSGTSDKKNIQYF TGTGCCAGCAGTGGGACTAGCGATAAGAAAAACATTCAGTACTTC
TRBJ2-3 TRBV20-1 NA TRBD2 CSASGSGGGIHTDTQYF TGCAGTGCTAGTGGGTCTGGCGGGGGTATACACACAGATACGCAGTATTTT
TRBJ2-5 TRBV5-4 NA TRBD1 CASSLQGVTKETQYF TGTGCCAGCAGCTTGCAGGGGGTGACAAAAGAGACCCAGTACTTC
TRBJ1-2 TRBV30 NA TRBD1 CAWRGQGNGYTF TGTGCCTGGAGGGGACAGGGAAATGGCTACACCTTC
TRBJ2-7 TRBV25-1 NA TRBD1 CASSEFFSTGRDEQYF TGTGCCAGCAGTGAATTTTTCTCGACAGGGAGAGACGAGCAGTACTTC
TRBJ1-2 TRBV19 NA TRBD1 CASSIGTGYGYTF TGTGCCAGTAGTATTGGGACAGGGTATGGCTACACCTTC
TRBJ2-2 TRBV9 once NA CASSVYGGRNTGELFF TGTGCCAGCAGCGTATACGGGGGGCGGAACACCGGGGAGCTGTTTTTT
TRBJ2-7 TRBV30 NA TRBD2 CAWSPPGLGGSYEQYF TGTGCCTGGAGTCCTCCGGGACTAGGGGGTTCCTACGAGCAGTACTTC
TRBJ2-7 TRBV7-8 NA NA CASSRMTGSGEQYF TGTGCCAGCAGTCGTATGACAGGTTCGGGCGAGCAGTACTTC
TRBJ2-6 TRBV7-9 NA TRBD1 CASSPTTGQSFEANVLTF TGTGCCAGCAGCCCAACGACAGGGCAGAGTTTTGAGGCCAACGTCCTGACTTTC
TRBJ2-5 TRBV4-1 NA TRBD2 CASSQVWGGETQYF TGCGCCAGCAGCCAAGTATGGGGGGGGGAGACCCAGTACTTC
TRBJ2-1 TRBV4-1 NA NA CASSQANYNEQFF TGCGCCAGCAGCCAAGCCAACTACAATGAGCAGTTCTTC
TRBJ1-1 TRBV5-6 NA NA CASSFGGGDTEAFF TGTGCCAGCAGCTTCGGCGGGGGGGACACTGAAGCTTTCTTT
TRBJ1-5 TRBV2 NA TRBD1 CASSDKGTANQPQHF TGTGCCAGCAGTGATAAGGGGACAGCTAATCAGCCCCAGCATTTT
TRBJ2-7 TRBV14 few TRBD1 CASSQDRDRGLVKPYEQYF TGTGCCAGCAGCCAAGATCGGGACAGGGGTCTGGTGAAGCCCTACGAGCAGTACTTC
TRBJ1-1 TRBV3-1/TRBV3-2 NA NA CASSHRQANMNTEAFF TGTGCCAGCAGCCATAGACAGGCGAATATGAACACTGAAGCTTTCTTT
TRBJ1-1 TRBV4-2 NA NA CASSQGETEAFF TGTGCCAGCAGCCAAGGAGAAACTGAAGCTTTCTTT
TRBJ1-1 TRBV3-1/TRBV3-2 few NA CASSRVNTEAFF TGTGCCAGCAGCCGAGTGAACACTGAAGCTTTCTTT
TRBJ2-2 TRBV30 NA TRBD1 CAWSGQGAHIDTGELFF TGTGCCTGGAGTGGACAGGGGGCGCATATAGATACCGGGGAGCTGTTTTTT
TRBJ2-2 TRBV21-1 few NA CASSIQDREGTGELFF TGTGCCAGCAGCATACAGGACAGGGAGGGTACCGGGGAGCTGTTTTTT
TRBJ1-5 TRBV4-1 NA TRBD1 CASSLGTGPQPQHF TGCGCCAGCAGCCTCGGGACAGGGCCCCAGCCCCAGCATTTT
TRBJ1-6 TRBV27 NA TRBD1 CASSRDRDSPLHF TGTGCCAGCAGCCGGGACAGAGATTCACCCCTCCACTTT
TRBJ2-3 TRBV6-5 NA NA CASSYSAGDTQYF TGTGCCAGCAGTTACTCGGCAGGCGATACGCAGTATTTT
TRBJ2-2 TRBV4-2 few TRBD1 CASSPRTGMNTGELFF TGTGCCAGCAGCCCCCGGACAGGGATGAACACCGGGGAGCTGTTTTTT
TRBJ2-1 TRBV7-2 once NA CASSLSVYNEQFF TGTGCCAGCAGCTTATCGGTTTACAATGAGCAGTTCTTC